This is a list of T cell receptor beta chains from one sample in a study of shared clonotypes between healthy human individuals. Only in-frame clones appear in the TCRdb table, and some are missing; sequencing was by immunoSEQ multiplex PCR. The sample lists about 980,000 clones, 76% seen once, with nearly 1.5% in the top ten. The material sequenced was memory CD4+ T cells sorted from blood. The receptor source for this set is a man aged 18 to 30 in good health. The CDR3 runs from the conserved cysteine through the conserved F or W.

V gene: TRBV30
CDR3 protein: CAWRAGNFNYGYTF

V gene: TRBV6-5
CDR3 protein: CASSYLRGRSDYGYTF

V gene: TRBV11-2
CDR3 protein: CASRDRGGDEQYF

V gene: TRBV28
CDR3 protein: CASRQTEAFF

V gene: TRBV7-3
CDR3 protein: CASSLIGLPTLNQPQHF

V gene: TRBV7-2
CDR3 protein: CASSSPREGNYGYTF

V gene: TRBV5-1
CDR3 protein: CASSAGQGGGYTF

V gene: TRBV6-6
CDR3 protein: CASSPQGLSYEQYF

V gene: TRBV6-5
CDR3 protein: CASTLRTGNTEAFF

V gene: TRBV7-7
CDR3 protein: CASSNPGTSGTTDTQYF

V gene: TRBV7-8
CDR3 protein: CASSLSGTGGETQYF

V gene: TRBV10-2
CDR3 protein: CASSEQMKVETQYF

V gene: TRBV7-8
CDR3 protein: CASSLALDRGYTGELFF

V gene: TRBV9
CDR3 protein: CASSVATVDSGNTIYF

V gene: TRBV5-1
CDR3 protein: CASTRDRGEEQYF

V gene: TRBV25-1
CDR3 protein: CASSPAEGETQYF

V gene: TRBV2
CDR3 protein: CASSEGGARETQYF

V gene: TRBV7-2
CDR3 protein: CASSLIARTDTQYF

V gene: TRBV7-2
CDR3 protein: CASSLAGGRTDTQYF

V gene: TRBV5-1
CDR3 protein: CASSLFDGNTEAFF

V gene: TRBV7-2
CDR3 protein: CASSSSAATYNEQFF

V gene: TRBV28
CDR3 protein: CASSVVEGANYGYTF

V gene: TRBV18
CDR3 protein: CASSRMGGPEAEAFF

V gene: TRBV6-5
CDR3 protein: CASSYEPGDRVGYTF

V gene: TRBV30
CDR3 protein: CAWRFGPNQPQHF

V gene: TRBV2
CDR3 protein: CASTAGQATYEQYF

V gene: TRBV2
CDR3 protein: CASSNLPNTEAFF

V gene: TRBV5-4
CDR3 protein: CASSSQTSPHEQYF

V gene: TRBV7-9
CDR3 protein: CASSWDRGDEKLFF

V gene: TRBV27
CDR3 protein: CASSAGGGPYEQYF

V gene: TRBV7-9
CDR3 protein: CASSSQKFF

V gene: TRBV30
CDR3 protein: CAWSTGSNQPQHF

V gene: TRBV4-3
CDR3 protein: CASSPSGQPNTEAFF

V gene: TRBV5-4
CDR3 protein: CASSLGLSTDTQYF

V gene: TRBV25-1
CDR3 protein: CASSQGGAADTQYF

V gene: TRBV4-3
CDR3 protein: CASSQDHTAIANYGYTF

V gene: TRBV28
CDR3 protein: CASSYRATQYF

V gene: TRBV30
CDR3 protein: CAWSTRGEKLFF

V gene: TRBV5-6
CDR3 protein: CASSRTGRSEQFF

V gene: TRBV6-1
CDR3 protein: CASTAEMNTEAFF

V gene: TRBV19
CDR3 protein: CASSIPGTAGNTIYF

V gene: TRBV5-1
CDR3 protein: CASSLFSGDQETQYF

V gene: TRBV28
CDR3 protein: CASSYQTGGTETQYF

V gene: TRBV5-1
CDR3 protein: CASWHGNTEAFF

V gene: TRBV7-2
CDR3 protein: CASSLALTGGRTQYF

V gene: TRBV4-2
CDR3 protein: CASSQGTGGTGELFF

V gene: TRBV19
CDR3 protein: CASVARTAGNTIYF

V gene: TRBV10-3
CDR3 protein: CAISGGRESPLHF

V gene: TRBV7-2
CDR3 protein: CASSPRRGGNTIYF

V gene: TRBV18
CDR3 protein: CASSTQGSGNTIYF

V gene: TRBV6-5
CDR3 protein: CASSNRGTEAFF